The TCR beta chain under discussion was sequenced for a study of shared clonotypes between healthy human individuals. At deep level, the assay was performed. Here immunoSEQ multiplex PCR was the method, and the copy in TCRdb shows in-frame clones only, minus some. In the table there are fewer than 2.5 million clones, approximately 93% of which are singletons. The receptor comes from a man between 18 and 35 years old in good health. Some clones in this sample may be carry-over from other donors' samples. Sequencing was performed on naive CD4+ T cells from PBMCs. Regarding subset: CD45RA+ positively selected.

In DNA, the CDR3 is TGCGCCAGCAGCTTGCAGGTAGCGGGACCTTACAATGAGCAGTTCTTC. Protein: CASSLQVAGPYNEQFF. J is TRBJ2-1 and V is TRBV5-1, with 8 nucleotides matching TRBD2. The CDR3 has 16 residues. V lost 1 base and J lost 4; bases outside the gene matches: 7. CDR1 is SGHRS and CDR2 is YFSETQ in the germline V gene.